This TCR beta chain comes out of a study of vaccination and CD4 T cells after COVID-19. The wider study: Convalescent persons amounted to six males plus four females, two of whom were Hispanic. A median of approximately 96 days (range 35 to 161) separated diagnosis from post-COVID sampling. The post-vaccine samples came a median approximately 70 days after dose two (range 14 to 241). General study results and limits: Convalescent patients displayed a median roughly 90% of reactive clones emerging only post-vaccination.

There are 17 residues in the CDR3. The V gene's germline CDR1 is DFQATT and CDR2 SNEGSKA (reference sequence). V trimming: 3 bases; J trimming: 4 bases; junction bases outside the gene matches: 11. In the case of this clonotype: Its antigen remains unidentified.

TCRdb processed the PCR reads anew with MiXCR; each CDR3 protein has one entry. The sample shows roughly 19,000 distinct CDR3 sequences, approximately 62% of them seen only once. The sequence was obtained from a human donor who had recovered from COVID-19. The rearrangement joins TRBV20-1 to TRBJ2-1; 11 positions agree with TRBD2. Source: CD4+ T cells from blood, taken after SARS-CoV-2 vaccination. The chain's CDR3 is CSASRQSGTSGYNEQFF. CDR3 in DNA: TGCAGTGCTAGTCGTCAAAGCGGGACTAGCGGATACAATGAGCAGTTCTTC.